The present T cell receptor beta chain was sequenced within a study of shared clonotypes between healthy human individuals. In the study overall: Three plates were used per donor for CD4 naive, three for CD4 memory, two for CD8 naive and one for CD8 memory.

It was roughly 210 ng DNA, some 30,000 T cell genomes, that sorted-subset replicate PCRs used. TCRdb's copy holds only in-frame clones and misses some; the assay was immunoSEQ multiplex PCR. This sample yields around 2.5 million clones, of which 93% are seen a single time; about 0.38% belongs to the top ten. The V gene lost 2 bases and the J gene lost 2 bases, with 10 bases spanning the gap. The CDR3 spans 14 residues. The germline gives CDR1 MNHEY, CDR2 SVGAGI. The chain combines TRBV6-5 with TRBJ2-7, with D maybe TRBD1 (5 bases). The TCR was taken from a man aged 18 to 29 in good health. Some clones in this sample may be carry-over from other donors' samples. Sequencing was done on a sample of naive CD4+ T cells from PBMCs. Subset reported: CD45RA+ positively selected. The CDR3 nucleotides are TGTGCCAGCAGTTACGACAGCGCAACCTACGAGCAGTACTTC. Translation gives CASSYDSATYEQYF.